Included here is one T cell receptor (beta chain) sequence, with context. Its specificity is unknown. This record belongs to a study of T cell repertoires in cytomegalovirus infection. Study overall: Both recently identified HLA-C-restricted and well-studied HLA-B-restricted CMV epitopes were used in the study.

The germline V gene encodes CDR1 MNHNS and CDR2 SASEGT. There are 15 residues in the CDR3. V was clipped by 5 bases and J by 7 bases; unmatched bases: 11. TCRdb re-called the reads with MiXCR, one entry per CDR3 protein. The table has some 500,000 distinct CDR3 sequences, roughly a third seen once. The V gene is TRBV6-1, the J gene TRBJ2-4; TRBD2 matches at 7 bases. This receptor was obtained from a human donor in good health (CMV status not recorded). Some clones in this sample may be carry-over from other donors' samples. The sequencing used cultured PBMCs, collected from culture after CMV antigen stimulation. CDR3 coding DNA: TGTGCCAGCAGTCGGATACAGGTGGGAGGGAACATTCAGTACTTC. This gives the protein CASSRIQVGGNIQYF.